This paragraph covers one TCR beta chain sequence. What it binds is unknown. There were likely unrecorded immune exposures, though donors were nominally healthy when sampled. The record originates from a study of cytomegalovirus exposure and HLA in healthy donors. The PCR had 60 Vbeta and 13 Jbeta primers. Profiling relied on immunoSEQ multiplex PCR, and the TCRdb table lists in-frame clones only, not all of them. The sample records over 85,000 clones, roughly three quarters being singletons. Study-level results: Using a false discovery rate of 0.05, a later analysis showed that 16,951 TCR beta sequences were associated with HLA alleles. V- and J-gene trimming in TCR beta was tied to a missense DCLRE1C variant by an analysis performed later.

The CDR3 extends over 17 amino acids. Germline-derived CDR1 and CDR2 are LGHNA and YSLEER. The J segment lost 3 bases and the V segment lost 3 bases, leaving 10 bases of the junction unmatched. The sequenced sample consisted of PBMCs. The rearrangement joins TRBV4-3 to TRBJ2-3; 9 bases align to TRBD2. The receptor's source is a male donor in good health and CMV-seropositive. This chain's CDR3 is CASSQAKLAGETDTQYF. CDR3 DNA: TGCGCCAGCAGCCAGGCCAAACTAGCGGGTGAGACAGATACGCAGTATTTT.